Below are 31 T cell receptor beta chains sequenced from a single sample in a study of T cells in localized non-small cell lung cancer. TCRdb's table, derived via immunoSEQ multiplex PCR, lists solely in-frame clones and lacks some. The table has about 59,000 clones, about 87% seen once. Sequenced here: peripheral blood, sampled before any cancer treatment. The receptors shown here come from a man aged 35 to 69 with stage I squamous cell lung carcinoma.

The CDR3 DNA follows: TGTGCCAGCAGCTTAGGAGTCGGGCTAGCGGGAGATCTAGATACGCAGTATTTT. Translation: CASSLGVGLAGDLDTQYF. The V gene is TRBV7-2, the J gene TRBJ2-3, with 10 bases lining up with TRBD2. CDR3 length equals 18 residues. Germline CDR1 and CDR2: SGHTA and FQGNSA. The V gene end was trimmed by 1 base and the J gene end by 5 bases; junction bases not matched to a gene: 12.

This chain connects TRBV5-1 to TRBJ2-2; 8 bases fit TRBD2. Per germline, CDR1 SGHRS and CDR2 YFSETQ. V was pared by 0 bases and J by 1 base, with 2 bases of the junction left unmatched. The CDR3 is 16 residues long. The CDR3 DNA reads TGCGCCAGCAGCTTGGCCGCGGGAGGGAACACCGGGGAGCTGTTTTTT. This codes for CASSLAAGGNTGELFF.

J is TRBJ1-2 and V is TRBV6-5; D gene uncertain. Trimming removed 0 bases from V and 2 bases from J, with 7 bases in between. Germline V gene lookup returns CDR1 MNHEY and CDR2 SVGAGI. There are 14 residues in the CDR3. CDR3 loop: CASSYSTENYGYTF. CDR3 in DNA: TGTGCCAGCAGTTACTCGACGGAAAACTATGGCTACACCTTC.

The chain recombines TRBV29-1 with TRBJ2-1, with D uncertain. Germline V gene lookup returns CDR1 SQVTM and CDR2 ANQGSEA. The CDR3 spans 15 residues. V dropped 0 bases and J dropped 8 bases, with 17 bases sitting between them. CDR3 in DNA: TGCAGCGTTGAAGATAATCGGGTTAGTGTGGATGAGCAGTTCTTC. This encodes CSVEDNRVSVDEQFF.

This clone was detected a few times. This chain uses TRBV7-9 with TRBJ1-3, with D perhaps matching TRBD1 (5 bases). The CDR3 is made up of 14 amino acids. Per the germline V gene, CDR1 is SEHNR and CDR2 is FQNEAQ (reference sequence). V lost 1 base to trimming and J lost 4 bases, with 8 bases between them. The CDR3 bases are TGTGCCAGCAGCTTAGGGGGGAGCGGAAACACCATATATTTT. It yields the protein CASSLGGSGNTIYF.

J is TRBJ2-1 and V is TRBV5-4; D possibly corresponds to TRBD2 (6 bases). Germline lookup yields CDR1 SGHNT and CDR2 YYREEE (reference sequence). V shed 1 base and J shed 8 bases, with 13 bases lying between them. The CDR3 consists of 14 residues. Here the CDR3 reads CASSLPGASDEQFF. Here the CDR3 DNA reads TGTGCCAGCAGCTTGCCGGGAGCTTCGGATGAGCAGTTCTTC.

This clone showed up just once. The chain joins TRBV2 to TRBJ1-1; a possible D gene is TRBD1 (5 bases). The germline gives CDR1 SNHLY, CDR2 FYNNEI. The CDR3 is 11 residues long. V lost 7 bases, J lost 7 bases, and 10 bases lay in between. The CDR3 nucleotides are TGTGCCAGCAACAGGATACTTGAAGCTTTCTTT. This translates into CASNRILEAFF.

The V and J genes are TRBV5-8 and TRBJ2-3; D unclear. Germline values: CDR1 SGHTS, CDR2 YDEGEE. This CDR3 contains 13 residues. Deletions cut 3 bases from V and 12 bases from J, with 17 bases between. The CDR3 loop is CASSSSTGYPQYF. The CDR3 DNA is TGTGCCAGCAGCTCCTCAACTGGGTATCCTCAGTATTTT.

This chain links TRBV9 with TRBJ2-3; TRBD2 matches at 11 bases. The germline CDR1 and CDR2 sequences are SGDLS and YYNGEE. CDR3 length: 14 amino acids. With 2 bases clipped from V and 5 bases from J, the junction kept 1 base outside the gene matches. The CDR3 protein is CASSVGTSGDTQYF. Written as DNA, the CDR3 is TGTGCCAGCAGCGTCGGGACTAGCGGAGATACGCAGTATTTT.

This clone showed up just once. The J gene is TRBJ2-5, the V gene TRBV28, with 7 bases fitting TRBD1. CDR1 is MDHEN and CDR2 is SYDVKM in the germline V gene. The CDR3 length is 15 residues. The trim removed 2 bases at V and 5 bases at J, leaving 8 bases unmatched. The CDR3 sequence: CASSLMVGGGETQYF. CDR3 bases: TGTGCCAGCAGTTTAATGGTAGGGGGCGGCGAGACCCAGTACTTC.

V and J are TRBV11-2 and TRBJ2-5; 15 positions agree with TRBD2. The CDR3 sequence is 19 residues long. Per germline, CDR1 SGHAT and CDR2 FQNNGV. V lost 4 bases and J lost 4; bases outside the gene matches: 13. In nucleotides, the CDR3 is TGTGCCAGCAGCTCGGGACTAGCGGGAGGACGGGCTAGGAGAGAGACCCAGTACTTC. As protein: CASSSGLAGGRARRETQYF.

The J gene is TRBJ2-7, the V gene TRBV21-1; the DNA was not compared with TRBD2, the D call given in the table. TRBV21-1 is marked as a pseudogene. The CDR3 runs 19 residues. Here the CDR3 reads CASSKALPAGGPGGYEQYF. As DNA, the CDR3 is TGTGCCAGCAGCAAAGCGCTCCCAGCGGGAGGGCCTGGGGGCTACGAGCAGTACTTC.

This chain joins TRBV10-1 and TRBJ2-2; the D call may be TRBD1 or TRBD2 (5 bases each). Trimming shortened V by 0 bases and J by 6 bases, and 11 bases separated the two germline ends. Germline lookup yields CDR1 WNHNN and CDR2 SYGVQD (reference sequence). The CDR3 runs 15 residues. CDR3 amino acids: CASSESGVGAGELFF. The CDR3 DNA reads as TGCGCCAGCAGTGAGTCGGGAGTGGGGGCCGGGGAGCTGTTTTTT.

J is TRBJ1-1 and V is TRBV11-2, with 11 bases fitting TRBD1. Germline lookup yields CDR1 SGHAT and CDR2 FQNNGV. With 3 bases clipped from V and 4 bases from J, the junction kept 4 bases outside the gene matches. The CDR3 extends over 15 amino acids. CDR3: CASSFSGQGGTEAFF. In DNA form, the CDR3 reads TGTGCCAGCAGCTTCTCGGGACAGGGGGGCACTGAAGCTTTCTTT. Full variable domain (rest looked up from reference TRBV11-2 and TRBJ1-1): EAGVAQSPRYKIIEKRQSVAFWCNPISGHATLYWYQQILGQGPKLLIQFQNNGVVDDSQLPKDRFSAERLKGVDSTLKIQPAKLEDSAVYLCASSFSGQGGTEAFFGQGTRLTVV.

DNA of the CDR3: TGTGCCAGCAGTTTAGAGGGAGCGGAGAGGTCCTACAATGAGCAGTTCTTC. It encodes CASSLEGAERSYNEQFF. The chain carries TRBV28 and TRBJ2-1; weak D call: TRBD2 (5 bases). V dropped 2 bases and J dropped 1 base, with 15 bases sitting between them. The CDR3 is made up of 17 amino acids. Germline V lookup: CDR1 MDHEN, CDR2 SYDVKM.

The CDR3 coding sequence is TGTGCCAGCAGCCAAGTACTAGCGGGAGGACCAGCAGATACGCAGTATTTT. Translated, it gives CASSQVLAGGPADTQYF. The rearrangement uses TRBV4-2 and TRBJ2-3; 12 nucleotides align to TRBD2. The CDR3 covers 17 residues. V lost 1 base, J lost 4 bases, and 6 bases stayed unmatched. Looked up from germline, CDR1 is LGHNA and CDR2 is YNFKEQ.

The V call is TRBV4-2, the J call TRBJ2-3; TRBD2 matches 9 bases. This CDR3 has 16 amino acids. CDR1 is LGHNA, CDR2 YNFKEQ, per germline. The V and J ends lost 4 bases and 2 bases, in that order; junction bases with no gene match: 7. The DNA of the CDR3 is TGTGCCAGCAGCCCTGTGACTAGCGGAAACACAGATACGCAGTATTTT. Its translation is CASSPVTSGNTDTQYF.

The table lists this clone with a few counts. The chain combines TRBV25-1 with TRBJ2-4; no firm D call. Trimming pared 3 bases from V and 7 bases from J, leaving 16 bases between. This CDR3 has 15 residues. Germline CDR1 is MGHDK and CDR2 is SYGVNS. Here the CDR3 reads CASSDSLAPANIQYF. The DNA for the CDR3 is TGTGCCAGCAGTGATTCGTTGGCCCCCGCGAACATTCAGTACTTC. Full variable domain (remainder filled in from reference TRBV25-1 and TRBJ2-4): EADIYQTPRYLVIGTGKKITLECSQTMGHDKMYWYQQDPGMELHLIHYSYGVNSTEKGDLSSESTVSRIRTEHFPLTLESARPSHTSQYLCASSDSLAPANIQYFGAGTRLSVL.

The genes are TRBV5-1 and TRBJ2-3; D unresolved. CDR1 and CDR2 (germline): SGHRS, YFSETQ. This CDR3 has 16 amino acids. Trimming pared 0 bases from V and 0 bases from J, leaving 11 bases between. The CDR3 DNA sequence: TGCGCCAGCAGCTTGGGCTCCCAAGGGAGCACAGATACGCAGTATTTT. Protein sequence: CASSLGSQGSTDTQYF.

The rearrangement links TRBV11-2 to TRBJ1-5; TRBD1 matches at 10 bases. CDR3 length: 15 amino acids. After removal of 1 base from V and 10 bases from J, the junction contained 7 bases not matched to a gene. Germline CDR1 and CDR2: SGHAT and FQNNGV. This CDR3 is CASSLAGQGRGPQHF. The CDR3, as DNA: TGTGCCAGCAGCTTAGCGGGACAGGGGAGAGGACCCCAGCATTTT. The full variable domain, completed using reference TRBV11-2 and TRBJ1-5, is EAGVAQSPRYKIIEKRQSVAFWCNPISGHATLYWYQQILGQGPKLLIQFQNNGVVDDSQLPKDRFSAERLKGVDSTLKIQPAKLEDSAVYLCASSLAGQGRGPQHFGDGTRLSIL.

A word on this clone: The DNA is omitted, as the CDR3 cannot be located on it reliably, and the CDR3 follows TCRdb's listing. CDR3 region: CASSRAGHYGYTF. V is TRBV27 and J is TRBJ1-2. CDR1 and CDR2 from the germline V gene are MNHEY and SMNVEV (reference sequence). The CDR3 numbers 13 amino acids, ends counted.

The chain is built from TRBV15 and TRBJ1-3; D unresolved. CDR3 size: 17 residues. CDR1 is LNHNV, CDR2 YYDKDF, per germline (reference sequence). V was cut by 1 base and J by 4 bases, with 17 bases left in between. The DNA for the CDR3 is TGTGCCACCAGCAGAGTTTCCCCCCTTTTGGGAGGAAACACCATATATTTT. Protein: CATSRVSPLLGGNTIYF.

This clone has a single count. The V gene is TRBV11-3, the J gene TRBJ2-5; D remains unclear. The CDR3 spans 13 residues. Trimming pared 3 bases from V and 1 base from J, leaving 6 bases between. From germline, CDR1 is SGHNT and CDR2 YENEEA. Here the CDR3 DNA reads TGTGCCAGCAGCTTCGGCAGCCAAGAGACCCAGTACTTC. Its protein product is CASSFGSQETQYF. Variable domain in full (rest from reference TRBV11-3 and TRBJ2-5): EAGVVQSPRYKIIEKKQPVAFWCNPISGHNTLYWYLQNLGQGPELLIRYENEEAVDDSQLPKDRFSAERLKGVDSTLKIQPAELGDSAVYLCASSFGSQETQYFGPGTRLLVL.

The V and J genes are TRBV5-1 and TRBJ1-2, with no clear D. The CDR3 contains 15 residues. Per germline, CDR1 SGHRS and CDR2 YFSETQ. The V and J ends lost 0 bases and 9 bases respectively, with 18 bases between them. As DNA, the CDR3 is TGCGCCAGCAGCTTGGGAGGAAGGCTAAGTATGAGCTACACCTTC. This gives the protein CASSLGGRLSMSYTF.

The chain joins TRBV10-1 to TRBJ2-6; 7 bases match TRBD2. The CDR3 is 15 residues long. The V gene's germline CDR1 is WNHNN and CDR2 SYGVQD (reference sequence). J was trimmed by 0 bases and V by 6 bases; bases with no gene match: 2. The CDR3 coding sequence is TGCGCCAGCAGCCGACTAGCCTCTGGGGCCAACGTCCTGACTTTC. This gives the protein CASSRLASGANVLTF.

This clone was counted between two and nine times. V is TRBV7-9 and J is TRBJ2-1; no definite D call. CDR3 length: 12 residues. Trimming took 3 bases from V and 9 from J, leaving 9 bases between them. The germline gives CDR1 SEHNR, CDR2 FQNEAQ (reference sequence). As DNA, the CDR3 is TGTGCCAGCAGCTTCGGTGGCGGTGAGCAGTTCTTC. The encoded protein is CASSFGGGEQFF.

There are a few counts of this clone. The chain carries TRBV30 and TRBJ1-1; D ambiguous. The CDR3 length is 12 residues. The V gene's germline CDR1 is GTSNPN and CDR2 SVGIG (reference sequence). Trimming removed 4 bases from V and 7 bases from J, with 13 bases in between. The CDR3 loop is CAWKRSVREAFF. The CDR3 nucleotides are TGTGCCTGGAAACGGTCTGTCCGTGAAGCTTTCTTT.

The CDR3 coding sequence is TGTGCCAGCAGTTTCCTGGACGGTGAAGGGCCCCAGCATTTT. Its translation is CASSFLDGEGPQHF. The chain employs TRBV27 and TRBJ1-5, with D uncertain. The V and J ends lost 3 bases and 9 bases respectively, with 15 bases between them. This CDR3 is 14 amino acids long. Germline V gene lookup returns CDR1 MNHEY and CDR2 SMNVEV (reference sequence).

This clone was counted a single time. The chain couples TRBV9 to TRBJ2-1; D might be TRBD2 (5 bases). The CDR3 has 13 residues. Germline CDR1 reads SGDLS; CDR2 reads YYNGEE. The V and J ends lost 2 bases and 5 bases respectively, with 8 bases between them. The CDR3 nucleotides read TGTGCCAGCAGCGTGACTACGAACAATGAGCAGTTCTTC. It specifies CASSVTTNNEQFF. The full variable domain, its missing parts supplied by reference TRBV9 and TRBJ2-1, is DSGVTQTPKHLITATGQRVTLRCSPRSGDLSVYWYQQSLDQGLQFLIQYYNGEERAKGNILERFSAQQFPDLHSELNLSSLELGDSALYFCASSVTTNNEQFFGPGTRLTVL.

The chain employs TRBV6-6 and TRBJ1-2; D gene ambiguous. The CDR3 runs 14 residues. Per the germline V gene, CDR1 is MNHNY and CDR2 is SVGAGI (reference sequence). The ends were cut back, 5 bases at V and 1 base at J, with 11 bases in the middle. The CDR3 sequence: CASSLLTDNYGYTF. Written as DNA, the CDR3 is TGTGCCAGCAGTCTCCTGACGGATAACTATGGCTACACCTTC.

The J gene is TRBJ2-2, the V gene TRBV29-1; D is perhaps TRBD2 (6 bases). The length of the CDR3 is 15 residues. Trimming left V 4 bases short and J 0 bases short, with 12 bases between. Germline V CDR1 and CDR2: SQVTM, ANQGSEA. CDR3 region: CSVVWRTTNTGELFF. In DNA form, the CDR3 reads TGCAGCGTTGTCTGGCGGACTACGAACACCGGGGAGCTGTTTTTT.